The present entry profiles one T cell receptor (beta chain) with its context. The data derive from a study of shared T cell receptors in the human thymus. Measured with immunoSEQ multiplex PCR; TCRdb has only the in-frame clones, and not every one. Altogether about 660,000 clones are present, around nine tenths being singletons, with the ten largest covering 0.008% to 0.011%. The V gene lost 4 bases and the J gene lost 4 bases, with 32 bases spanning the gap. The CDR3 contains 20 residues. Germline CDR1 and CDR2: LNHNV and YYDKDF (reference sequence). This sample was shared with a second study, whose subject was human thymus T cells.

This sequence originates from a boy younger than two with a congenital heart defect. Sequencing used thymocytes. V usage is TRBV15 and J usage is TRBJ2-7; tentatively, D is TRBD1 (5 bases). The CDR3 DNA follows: TGTGCCACCAGCAAAACTGAAGGTGGTGTGGGGCCACCGAAACCTTACGAGCAGTACTTC. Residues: CATSKTEGGVGPPKPYEQYF.